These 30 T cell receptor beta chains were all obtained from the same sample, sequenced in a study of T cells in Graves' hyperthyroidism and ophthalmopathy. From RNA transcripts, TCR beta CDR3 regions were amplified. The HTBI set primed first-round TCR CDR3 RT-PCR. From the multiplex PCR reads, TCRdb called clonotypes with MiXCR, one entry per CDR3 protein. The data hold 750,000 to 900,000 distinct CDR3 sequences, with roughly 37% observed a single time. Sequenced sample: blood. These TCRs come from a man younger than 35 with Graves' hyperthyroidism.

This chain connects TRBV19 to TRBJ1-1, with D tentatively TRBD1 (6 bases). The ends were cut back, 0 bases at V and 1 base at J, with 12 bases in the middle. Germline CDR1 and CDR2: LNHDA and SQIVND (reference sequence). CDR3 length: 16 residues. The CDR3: CASSIDLAGQNTEAFF. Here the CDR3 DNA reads TGTGCCAGTAGTATAGATCTTGCGGGACAGAACACTGAAGCTTTCTTT.

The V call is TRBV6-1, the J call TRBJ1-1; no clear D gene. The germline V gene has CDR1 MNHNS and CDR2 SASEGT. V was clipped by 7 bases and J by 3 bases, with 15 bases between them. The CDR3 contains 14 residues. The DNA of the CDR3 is TGTGCCAGCACTGACTACCGGGCCGACACTGAAGCTTTCTTT. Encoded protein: CASTDYRADTEAFF.

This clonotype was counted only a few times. The CDR3 sequence: CAISELGTGAYEQYF. The DNA for the CDR3 is TGTGCCATCAGTGAGCTCGGGACAGGGGCTTACGAGCAGTACTTC. The chain combines TRBV10-3 with TRBJ2-7; TRBD1 matches 10 bases. The CDR3 has 15 residues. Germline CDR1 ENHRY, CDR2 SYGVKD. V lost 2 bases to trimming and J lost 4 bases; unmatched junction nucleotides: 5.

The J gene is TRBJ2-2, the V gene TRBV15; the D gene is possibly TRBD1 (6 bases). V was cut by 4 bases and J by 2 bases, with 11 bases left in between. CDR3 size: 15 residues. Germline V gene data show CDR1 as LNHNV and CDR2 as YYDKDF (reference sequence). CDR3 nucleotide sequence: TGTGCCACCAGCAAGTGGACAGCCAACACCGGGGAGCTGTTTTTT. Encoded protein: CATSKWTANTGELFF. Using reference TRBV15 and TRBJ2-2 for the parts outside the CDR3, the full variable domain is DAMVIQNPRYQVTQFGKPVTLSCSQTLNHNVMYWYQQKSSQAPKLLFHYYDKDFNNEADTPDNFQSRRPNTSFCFLDIRSPGLGDTAMYLCATSKWTANTGELFFGEGSRLTVL.

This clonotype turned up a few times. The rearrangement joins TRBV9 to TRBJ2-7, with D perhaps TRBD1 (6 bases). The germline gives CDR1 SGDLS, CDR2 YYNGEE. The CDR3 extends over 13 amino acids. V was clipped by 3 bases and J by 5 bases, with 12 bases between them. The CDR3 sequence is CASSGTVGDEQYF. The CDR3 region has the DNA TGTGCCAGCAGCGGGACAGTCGGGGACGAGCAGTACTTC. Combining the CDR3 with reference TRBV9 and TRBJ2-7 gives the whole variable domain DSGVTQTPKHLITATGQRVTLRCSPRSGDLSVYWYQQSLDQGLQFLIQYYNGEERAKGNILERFSAQQFPDLHSELNLSSLELGDSALYFCASSGTVGDEQYFGPGTRLTVT.

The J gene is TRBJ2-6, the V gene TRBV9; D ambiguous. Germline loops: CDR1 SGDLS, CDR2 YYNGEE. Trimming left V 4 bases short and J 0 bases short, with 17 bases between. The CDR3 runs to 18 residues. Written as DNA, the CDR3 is TGTGCCAGCAGCCAAGCCCCCACACGCCGCTCTGGGGCCAACGTCCTGACTTTC. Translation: CASSQAPTRRSGANVLTF. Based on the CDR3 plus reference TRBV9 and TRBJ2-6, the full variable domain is DSGVTQTPKHLITATGQRVTLRCSPRSGDLSVYWYQQSLDQGLQFLIQYYNGEERAKGNILERFSAQQFPDLHSELNLSSLELGDSALYFCASSQAPTRRSGANVLTFGAGSRLTVL.

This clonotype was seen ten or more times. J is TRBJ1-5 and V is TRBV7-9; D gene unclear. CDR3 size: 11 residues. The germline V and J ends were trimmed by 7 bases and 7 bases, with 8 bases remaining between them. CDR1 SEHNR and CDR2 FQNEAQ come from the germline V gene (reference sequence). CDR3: CASKMAQPQHF. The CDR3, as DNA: TGTGCCAGCAAAATGGCGCAGCCCCAGCATTTT.

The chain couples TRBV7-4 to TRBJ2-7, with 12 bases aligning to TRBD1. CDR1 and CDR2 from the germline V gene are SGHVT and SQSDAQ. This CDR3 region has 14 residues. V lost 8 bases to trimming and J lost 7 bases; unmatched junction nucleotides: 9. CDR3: CASRSGQGAYEQYF. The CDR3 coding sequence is TGTGCCAGCCGCTCGGGACAGGGGGCGTATGAGCAGTACTTC.

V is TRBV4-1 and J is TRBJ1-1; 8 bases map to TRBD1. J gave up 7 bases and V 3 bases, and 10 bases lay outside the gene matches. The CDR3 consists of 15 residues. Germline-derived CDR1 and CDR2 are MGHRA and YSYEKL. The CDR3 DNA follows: TGCGCCAGCAGCCACGATGGACAGGGAAGAATTGAAGCTTTCTTT. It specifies CASSHDGQGRIEAFF.

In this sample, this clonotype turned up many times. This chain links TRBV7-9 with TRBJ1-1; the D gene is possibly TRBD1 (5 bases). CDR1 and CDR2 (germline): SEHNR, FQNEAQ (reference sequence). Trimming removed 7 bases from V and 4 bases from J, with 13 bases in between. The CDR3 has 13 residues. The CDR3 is CASTRDRLTEAFF. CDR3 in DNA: TGTGCCAGCACCAGAGACAGACTCACTGAAGCTTTCTTT.

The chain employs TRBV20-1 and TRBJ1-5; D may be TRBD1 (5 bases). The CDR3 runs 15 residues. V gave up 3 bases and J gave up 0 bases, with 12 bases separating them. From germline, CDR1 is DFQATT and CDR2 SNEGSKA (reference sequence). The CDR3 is CSASRPGYSNQPQHF. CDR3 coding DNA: TGCAGTGCTAGCAGACCAGGGTATAGCAATCAGCCCCAGCATTTT.

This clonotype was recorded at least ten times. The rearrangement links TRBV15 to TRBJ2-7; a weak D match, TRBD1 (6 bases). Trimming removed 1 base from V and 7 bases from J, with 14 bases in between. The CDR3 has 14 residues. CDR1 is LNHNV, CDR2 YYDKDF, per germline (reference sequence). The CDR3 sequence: CATSRGPGDREQYF. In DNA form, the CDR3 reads TGTGCCACCAGCAGAGGGCCAGGGGATAGGGAGCAGTACTTC.

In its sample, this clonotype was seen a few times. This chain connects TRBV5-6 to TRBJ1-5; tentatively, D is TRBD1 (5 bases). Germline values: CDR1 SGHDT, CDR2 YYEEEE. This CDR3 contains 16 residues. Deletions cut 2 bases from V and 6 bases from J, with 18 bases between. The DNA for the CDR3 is TGTGCCAGCAGCTTTTTCGCCCAGGGAACCGGTCAGCCCCAGCATTTT. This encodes CASSFFAQGTGQPQHF. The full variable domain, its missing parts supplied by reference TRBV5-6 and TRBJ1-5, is DAGVTQSPTHLIKTRGQQVTLRCSPKSGHDTVSWYQQALGQGPQFIFQYYEEEERQRGNFPDRFSGHQFPNYSSELNVNALLLGDSALYLCASSFFAQGTGQPQHFGDGTRLSIL.

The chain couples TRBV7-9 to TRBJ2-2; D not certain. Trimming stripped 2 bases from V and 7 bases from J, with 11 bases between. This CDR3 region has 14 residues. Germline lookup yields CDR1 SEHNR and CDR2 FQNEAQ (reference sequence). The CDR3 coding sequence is TGTGCCAGCAGCTTAATCGGGTCCGACGGGGAGCTGTTTTTT. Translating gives CASSLIGSDGELFF.

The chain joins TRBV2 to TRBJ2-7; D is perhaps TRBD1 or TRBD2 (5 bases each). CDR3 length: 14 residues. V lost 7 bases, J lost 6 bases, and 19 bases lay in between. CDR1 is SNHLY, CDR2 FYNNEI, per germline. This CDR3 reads CASTPVPGRFEQYF. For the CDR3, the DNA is TGTGCCAGCACCCCGGTCCCGGGGCGGTTCGAGCAGTACTTC.

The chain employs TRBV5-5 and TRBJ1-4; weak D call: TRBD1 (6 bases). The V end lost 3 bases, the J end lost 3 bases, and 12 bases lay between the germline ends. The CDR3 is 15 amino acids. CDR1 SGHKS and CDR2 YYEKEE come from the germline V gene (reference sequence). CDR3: CASSSGQSSNEKLFF. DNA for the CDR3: TGTGCCAGCAGCTCAGGACAGTCGTCTAATGAAAAACTGTTTTTT.

CDR3 DNA sequence: TGTGCCAGCAGGGGGGGGACAGGAGGTGTCGAGCAGTACTTC. Its protein product is CASRGGTGGVEQYF. The chain has TRBV2 and TRBJ2-7, with D tentatively TRBD1 (8 bases). The germline V gene encodes CDR1 SNHLY and CDR2 FYNNEI. There are 14 residues in the CDR3. V dropped 6 bases and J dropped 6 bases, with 18 bases sitting between them.

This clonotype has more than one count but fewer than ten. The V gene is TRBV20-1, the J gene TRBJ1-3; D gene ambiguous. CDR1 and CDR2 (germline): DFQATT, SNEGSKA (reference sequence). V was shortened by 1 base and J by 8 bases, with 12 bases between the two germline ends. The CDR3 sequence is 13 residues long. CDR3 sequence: CSARGQIFDTIYF. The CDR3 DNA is TGCAGTGCTAGAGGGCAGATTTTTGACACCATATATTTT.

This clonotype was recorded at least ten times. The CDR3 here is CAISPTENTEAFF. The CDR3 region has the DNA TGTGCCATCAGTCCGACAGAGAACACTGAAGCTTTCTTT. J is TRBJ1-1 and V is TRBV10-3; perhaps TRBD1 as D (5 bases). This CDR3 is 13 amino acids long. Trimming pared 5 bases from V and 1 base from J, leaving 8 bases between. From germline, CDR1 is ENHRY and CDR2 SYGVKD.

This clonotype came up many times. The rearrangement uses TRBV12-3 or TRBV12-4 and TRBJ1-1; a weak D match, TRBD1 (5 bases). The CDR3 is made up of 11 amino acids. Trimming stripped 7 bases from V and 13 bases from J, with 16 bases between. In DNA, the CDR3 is TGTGCCAGCACGGGCGGGACCTCCGTTTTCTTT. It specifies CASTGGTSVFF.

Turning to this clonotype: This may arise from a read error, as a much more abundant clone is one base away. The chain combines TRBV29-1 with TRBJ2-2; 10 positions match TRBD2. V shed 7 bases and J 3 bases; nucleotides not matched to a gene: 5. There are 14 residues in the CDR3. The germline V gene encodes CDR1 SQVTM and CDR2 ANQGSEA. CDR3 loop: CSAGSGRYTGELFF. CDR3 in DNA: TGCAGCGCTGGTAGCGGGAGGTACACCGGGGAGCTGTTTTTT.

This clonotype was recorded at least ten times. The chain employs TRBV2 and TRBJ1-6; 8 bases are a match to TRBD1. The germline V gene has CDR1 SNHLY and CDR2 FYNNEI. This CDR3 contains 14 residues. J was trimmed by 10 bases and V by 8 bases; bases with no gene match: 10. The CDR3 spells CASLGQGFGSPLHF. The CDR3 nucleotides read TGTGCCAGCCTAGGACAGGGATTCGGATCACCCCTCCACTTT.

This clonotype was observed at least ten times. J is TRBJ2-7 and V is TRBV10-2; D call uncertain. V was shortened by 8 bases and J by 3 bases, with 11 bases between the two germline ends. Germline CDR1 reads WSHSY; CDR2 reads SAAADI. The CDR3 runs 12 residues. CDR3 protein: CASSLLVYEQYF. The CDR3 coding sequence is TGCGCCAGCTCCCTTTTGGTCTACGAGCAGTACTTC.

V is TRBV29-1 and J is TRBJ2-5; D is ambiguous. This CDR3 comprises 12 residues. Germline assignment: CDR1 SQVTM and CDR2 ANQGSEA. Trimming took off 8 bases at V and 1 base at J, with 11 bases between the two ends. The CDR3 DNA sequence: TGCAGCTCGCCACCAGTCCAAGAGACCCAGTACTTC. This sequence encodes CSSPPVQETQYF.

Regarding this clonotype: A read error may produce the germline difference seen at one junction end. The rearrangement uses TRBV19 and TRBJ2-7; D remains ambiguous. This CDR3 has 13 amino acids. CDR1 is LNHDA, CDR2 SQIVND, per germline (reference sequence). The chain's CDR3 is CASSASSSYGQYF. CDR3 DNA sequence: TGTGCCAGTAGTGCTTCGAGCTCCTACGGGCAGTACTTC.

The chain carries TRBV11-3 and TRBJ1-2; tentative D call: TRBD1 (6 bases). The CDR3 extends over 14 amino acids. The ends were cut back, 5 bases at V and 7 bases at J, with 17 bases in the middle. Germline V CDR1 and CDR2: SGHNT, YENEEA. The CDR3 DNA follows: TGTGCCAGCAGCCCTACCCGGCAAGGGGGTGGCTACACCTTC. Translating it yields CASSPTRQGGGYTF.

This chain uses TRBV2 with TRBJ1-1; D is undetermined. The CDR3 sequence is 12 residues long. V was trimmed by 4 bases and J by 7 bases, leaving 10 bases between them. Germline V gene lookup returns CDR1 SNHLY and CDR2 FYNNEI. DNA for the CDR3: TGTGCCAGCAGTGTTACAGCCTTTGAAGCTTTCTTT. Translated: CASSVTAFEAFF. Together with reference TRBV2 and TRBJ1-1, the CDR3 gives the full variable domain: EPEVTQTPSHQVTQMGQEVILRCVPISNHLYFYWYRQILGQKVEFLVSFYNNEISEKSEIFDDQFSVERPDGSNFTLKIRSTKLEDSAMYFCASSVTAFEAFFGQGTRLTVV.

In nucleotides, the CDR3 is TGTGCCAGCAGCCATGGGACAGGGCGGTCAGAGACCCAGTACTTC. Translation gives CASSHGTGRSETQYF. The chain links TRBV14 to TRBJ2-5; 9 bases are a match to TRBD1. The CDR3 runs to 15 residues. From germline, CDR1 is SGHDN and CDR2 FVKESK. V trimming: 3 bases; J trimming: 4 bases; junction bases outside the gene matches: 6.

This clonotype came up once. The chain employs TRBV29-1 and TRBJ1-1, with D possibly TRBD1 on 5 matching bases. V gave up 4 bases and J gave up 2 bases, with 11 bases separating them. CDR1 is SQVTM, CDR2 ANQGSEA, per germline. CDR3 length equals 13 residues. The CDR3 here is CSVVGRGNTEAFF. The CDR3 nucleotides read TGCAGCGTTGTGGGGAGGGGAAACACTGAAGCTTTCTTT. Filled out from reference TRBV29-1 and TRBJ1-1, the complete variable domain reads SAVISQKPSRDICQRGTSLTIQCQVDSQVTMMFWYRQQPGQSLTLIATANQGSEATYESGFVIDKFPISRPNLTFSTLTVSNMSPEDSSIYLCSVVGRGNTEAFFGQGTRLTVV.

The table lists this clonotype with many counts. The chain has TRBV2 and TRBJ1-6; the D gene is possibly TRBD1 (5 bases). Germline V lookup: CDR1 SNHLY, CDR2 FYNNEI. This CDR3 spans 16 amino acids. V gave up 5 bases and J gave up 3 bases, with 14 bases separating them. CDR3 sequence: CASSLGEVVYNSPLHF. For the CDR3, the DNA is TGTGCCAGCAGTTTGGGGGAGGTTGTCTATAATTCACCCCTCCACTTT. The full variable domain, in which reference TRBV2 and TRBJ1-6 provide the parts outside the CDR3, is EPEVTQTPSHQVTQMGQEVILRCVPISNHLYFYWYRQILGQKVEFLVSFYNNEISEKSEIFDDQFSVERPDGSNFTLKIRSTKLEDSAMYFCASSLGEVVYNSPLHFGNGTRLTVT.